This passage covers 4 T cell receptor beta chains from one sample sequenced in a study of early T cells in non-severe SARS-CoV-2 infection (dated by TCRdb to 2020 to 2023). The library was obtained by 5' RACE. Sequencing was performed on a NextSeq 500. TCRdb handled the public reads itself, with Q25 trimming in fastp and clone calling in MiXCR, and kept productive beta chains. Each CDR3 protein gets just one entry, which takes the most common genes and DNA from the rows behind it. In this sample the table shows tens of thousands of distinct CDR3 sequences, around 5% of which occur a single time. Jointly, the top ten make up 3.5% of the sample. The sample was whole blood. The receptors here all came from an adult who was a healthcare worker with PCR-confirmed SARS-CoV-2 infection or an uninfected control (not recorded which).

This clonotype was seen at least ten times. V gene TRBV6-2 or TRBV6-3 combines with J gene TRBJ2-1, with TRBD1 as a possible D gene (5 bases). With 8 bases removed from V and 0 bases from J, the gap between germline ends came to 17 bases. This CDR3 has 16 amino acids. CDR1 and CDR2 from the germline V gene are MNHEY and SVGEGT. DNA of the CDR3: TGTGCCAGCGGGGCCCGAGATACCAACTCCTACAATGAGCAGTTCTTC. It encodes CASGARDTNSYNEQFF.

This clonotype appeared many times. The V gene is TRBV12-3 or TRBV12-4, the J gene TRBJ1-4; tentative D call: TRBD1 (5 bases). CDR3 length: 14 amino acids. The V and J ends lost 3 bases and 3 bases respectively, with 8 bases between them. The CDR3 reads CASSFGAPNEKLFF. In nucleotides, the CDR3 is TGTGCCAGCAGTTTTGGGGCCCCTAATGAAAAACTGTTTTTT.

The CDR3 loop is CATSRLLTEAFF. The CDR3 DNA sequence: TGTGCCACGTCGCGGCTGCTCACTGAAGCTTTCTTT. The chain carries TRBV6-2 or TRBV6-3 and TRBJ1-1; D is undetermined. This CDR3 region has 12 residues. Germline assignment: CDR1 MNHEY and CDR2 SVGEGT. Trimming stripped 10 bases from V and 4 bases from J, with 13 bases between.

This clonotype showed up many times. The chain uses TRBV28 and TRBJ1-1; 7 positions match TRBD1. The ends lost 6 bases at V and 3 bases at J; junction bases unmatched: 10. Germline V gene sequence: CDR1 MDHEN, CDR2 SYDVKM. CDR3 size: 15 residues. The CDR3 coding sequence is TGTGCCAGCAGACCTCACAGGGGTCGAGACACTGAAGCTTTCTTT. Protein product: CASRPHRGRDTEAFF. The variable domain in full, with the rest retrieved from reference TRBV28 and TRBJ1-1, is DVKVTQSSRYLVKRTGEKVFLECVQDMDHENMFWYRQDPGLGLRLIYFSYDVKMKEKGDIPEGYSVSREKKERFSLILESASTNQTSMYLCASRPHRGRDTEAFFGQGTRLTVV.